The 2 T cell receptor beta chains given below trace back to one sample, sequenced in a study of blood T cell repertoires in COVID-19. Sequencing was performed with immunoSEQ multiplex PCR; in TCRdb, only in-frame clones are kept and a portion is missing. This sample has 100,000 or so clones, with 85% to 90% found just once. The sequencing sample was made of peripheral blood. All receptors come from a woman older than 75 with acute or convalescent COVID-19.

This sequence joins TRBV28 and TRBJ1-1; D is ambiguous. Germline V CDR1 and CDR2: MDHEN, SYDVKM. The CDR3 length is 14 residues. The V gene lost 4 bases and the J gene lost 0 bases, with 9 bases spanning the gap. The CDR3 DNA reads as TGTGCCAGCAGTTCGGGAGCAATGAACACTGAAGCTTTCTTT. Protein product: CASSSGAMNTEAFF.

This chain connects TRBV7-2 to TRBJ2-7, with unresolved D. The V gene lost 7 bases and the J gene lost 1 base, with 11 bases spanning the gap. Germline loops: CDR1 SGHTA, CDR2 FQGNSA. This CDR3 spans 13 amino acids. The CDR3 loop reads CASTLTFSYEQYF. For the CDR3, the DNA is TGTGCCAGCACGTTGACATTTTCCTACGAGCAGTACTTC.